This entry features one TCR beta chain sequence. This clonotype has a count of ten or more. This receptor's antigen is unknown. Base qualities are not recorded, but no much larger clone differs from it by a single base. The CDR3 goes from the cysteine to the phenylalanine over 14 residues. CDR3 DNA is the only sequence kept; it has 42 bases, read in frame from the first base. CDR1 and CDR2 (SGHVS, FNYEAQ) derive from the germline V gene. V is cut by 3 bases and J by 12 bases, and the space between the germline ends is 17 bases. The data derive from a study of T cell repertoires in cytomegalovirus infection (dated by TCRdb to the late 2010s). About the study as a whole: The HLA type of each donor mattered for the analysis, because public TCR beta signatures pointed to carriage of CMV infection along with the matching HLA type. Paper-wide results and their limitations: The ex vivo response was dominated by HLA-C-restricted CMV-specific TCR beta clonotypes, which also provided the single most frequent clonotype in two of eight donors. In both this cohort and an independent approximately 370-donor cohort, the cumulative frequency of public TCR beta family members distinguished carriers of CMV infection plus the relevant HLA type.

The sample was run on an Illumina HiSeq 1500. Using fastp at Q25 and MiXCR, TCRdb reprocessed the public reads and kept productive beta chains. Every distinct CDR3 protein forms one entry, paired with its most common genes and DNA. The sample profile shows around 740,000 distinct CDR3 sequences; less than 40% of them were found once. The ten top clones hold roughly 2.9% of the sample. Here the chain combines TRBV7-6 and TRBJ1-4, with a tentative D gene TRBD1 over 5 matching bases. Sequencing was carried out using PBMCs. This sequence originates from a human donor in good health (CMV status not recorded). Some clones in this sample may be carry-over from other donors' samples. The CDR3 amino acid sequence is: CASSLRLGSGELFF. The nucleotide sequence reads TGTGCCAGCAGCTTGCGGCTTGGTTCGGGGGAACTGTTTTTT.